These T cell receptor beta chains were read from a single sample in a study of CD8+ T cells in alopecia areata. Profiling relied on immunoSEQ multiplex PCR, and the TCRdb table lists in-frame clones only, not all of them. Here the sample spans about 150,000 clones, 62% being singletons. The sequenced sample consisted of CD8+ T cells sorted from blood. The source is a human donor in good health. Both conserved end residues are part of each CDR3. Each record gives: V gene, D gene, clone size, J gene, CDR3 protein, CDR3 DNA. The D gene is left open where the match is weak. Expanded clones get a size class; other rows say once, few or many, or leave the size out.

V gene: TRBV9
D gene: -
clone size: once
J gene: TRBJ1-2
CDR3 protein: CASSVESSGGYTF
CDR3 DNA: TGTGCCAGCAGCGTAGAGTCGTCTGGTGGCTACACCTTC

V gene: TRBV30
D gene: -
clone size: -
J gene: TRBJ1-1
CDR3 protein: CAWGQGRPFF
CDR3 DNA: TGTGCCTGGGGGCAGGGGAGACCTTTCTTT

V gene: TRBV29-1
D gene: TRBD2
clone size: -
J gene: TRBJ2-3
CDR3 protein: CSVATSGRRADTQYF
CDR3 DNA: TGCAGCGTCGCGACTAGCGGGAGACGGGCAGATACGCAGTATTTT

V gene: TRBV29-1
D gene: -
clone size: -
J gene: TRBJ2-1
CDR3 protein: CSVDIQGFPHNEQFF
CDR3 DNA: TGCAGCGTTGATATTCAGGGCTTCCCCCACAATGAGCAGTTCTTC

V gene: TRBV6-1
D gene: -
clone size: -
J gene: TRBJ1-2
CDR3 protein: CASSEGIGRSNYGYTF
CDR3 DNA: TGTGCCAGCAGTGAAGGAATCGGGAGATCTAACTATGGCTACACCTTC

V gene: TRBV7-3
D gene: -
clone size: -
J gene: TRBJ2-4
CDR3 protein: CASSLSDNNIQYF
CDR3 DNA: TGTGCCAGCAGCTTATCGGACAATAACATTCAGTACTTC

V gene: TRBV7-9
D gene: TRBD1
clone size: -
J gene: TRBJ1-5
CDR3 protein: CASSYSGGPRQPQHF
CDR3 DNA: TGTGCCAGCAGCTACTCAGGGGGCCCGCGTCAGCCCCAGCATTTT

V gene: TRBV5-1
D gene: -
clone size: -
J gene: TRBJ2-7
CDR3 protein: CASSLSTGSSYEQYF
CDR3 DNA: TGCGCCAGCAGCTTGTCAACAGGGAGCTCCTACGAGCAGTACTTC

V gene: TRBV5-5
D gene: TRBD2
clone size: -
J gene: TRBJ2-1
CDR3 protein: CASSLGLAGVNEQFF
CDR3 DNA: TGTGCCAGCAGCTTGGGGCTAGCGGGAGTTAATGAGCAGTTCTTC

V gene: TRBV7-9
D gene: TRBD2
clone size: -
J gene: TRBJ2-7
CDR3 protein: CASSFPSGSYEQYF
CDR3 DNA: TGTGCCAGCAGCTTCCCCAGCGGGAGTTACGAGCAGTACTTC

V gene: TRBV15
D gene: TRBD1
clone size: -
J gene: TRBJ2-7
CDR3 protein: CATSRGTGHPYEQYF
CDR3 DNA: TGTGCCACCAGCAGAGGGACAGGGCACCCCTACGAGCAGTACTTC

V gene: TRBV6-4
D gene: -
clone size: -
J gene: TRBJ2-2
CDR3 protein: CASSGGINTGELFF
CDR3 DNA: TGTGCCAGCAGCGGGGGTATAAACACCGGGGAGCTGTTTTTT

V gene: TRBV6-6
D gene: -
clone size: -
J gene: TRBJ2-7
CDR3 protein: CASSYNREYEQYF
CDR3 DNA: TGTGCCAGCAGTTATAACAGGGAGTACGAGCAGTACTTC

V gene: TRBV4-1
D gene: -
clone size: -
J gene: TRBJ2-3
CDR3 protein: CASSQESDTDTQYF
CDR3 DNA: TGCGCCAGCAGCCAAGAGTCTGACACAGATACGCAGTATTTT

V gene: TRBV29-1
D gene: TRBD1
clone size: -
J gene: TRBJ1-4
CDR3 protein: CSVETGIEDEKLFF
CDR3 DNA: TGCAGCGTTGAGACAGGGATCGAGGATGAAAAACTGTTTTTT

V gene: TRBV2
D gene: -
clone size: -
J gene: TRBJ1-1
CDR3 protein: CASRGTSSFF
CDR3 DNA: TGTGCCAGCCGAGGGACAAGTTCTTTCTTT

V gene: TRBV28
D gene: TRBD2
clone size: -
J gene: TRBJ2-1
CDR3 protein: CATLISPTSPNEQFF
CDR3 DNA: TGTGCCACCCTTATATCCCCGACTAGCCCCAATGAGCAGTTCTTC

V gene: TRBV28
D gene: TRBD1
clone size: few
J gene: TRBJ1-4
CDR3 protein: CASRTGQGHEKLFF
CDR3 DNA: TGTGCCAGTAGGACGGGACAGGGGCATGAAAAACTGTTTTTT

V gene: TRBV4-1
D gene: -
clone size: few
J gene: TRBJ2-1
CDR3 protein: CASSQSRSNEQFF
CDR3 DNA: TGCGCCAGCAGCCAATCCAGATCTAATGAGCAGTTCTTC

V gene: TRBV5-6
D gene: -
clone size: -
J gene: TRBJ1-1
CDR3 protein: CASSKTVNTEAFF
CDR3 DNA: TGTGCCAGCAGCAAGACAGTGAACACTGAAGCTTTCTTT

V gene: TRBV29-1
D gene: TRBD2
clone size: few
J gene: TRBJ2-5
CDR3 protein: CSAPGLADGEETQYF
CDR3 DNA: TGCAGCGCTCCAGGACTAGCGGATGGGGAAGAGACCCAGTACTTC

V gene: TRBV5-1
D gene: -
clone size: -
J gene: TRBJ2-2
CDR3 protein: CASSLGDSSTGELFF
CDR3 DNA: TGCGCCAGCAGCTTGGGAGACAGCTCCACCGGGGAGCTGTTTTTT

V gene: TRBV27
D gene: -
clone size: -
J gene: TRBJ1-1
CDR3 protein: CASSWRDPLGTEAFF
CDR3 DNA: TGTGCCAGCAGTTGGAGGGACCCTTTGGGCACTGAAGCTTTCTTT

V gene: TRBV11-2
D gene: -
clone size: -
J gene: TRBJ1-1
CDR3 protein: CASSTGRDTEAFF
CDR3 DNA: TGTGCCAGCAGCACGGGGAGAGACACTGAAGCTTTCTTT

V gene: TRBV27
D gene: -
clone size: -
J gene: TRBJ2-7
CDR3 protein: CASSLGGTYEQYF
CDR3 DNA: TGTGCCAGCAGTTTAGGGGGAACCTACGAGCAGTACTTC

V gene: TRBV4-1
D gene: -
clone size: few
J gene: TRBJ2-7
CDR3 protein: CASSQWPTGSSYEQYF
CDR3 DNA: TGCGCCAGCAGCCAATGGCCCACAGGGTCATCCTACGAGCAGTACTTC

V gene: TRBV29-1
D gene: TRBD2
clone size: few
J gene: TRBJ2-1
CDR3 protein: CSVAGGVVSEQFF
CDR3 DNA: TGCAGCGTTGCGGGGGGGGTAGTGAGTGAGCAGTTCTTC

V gene: TRBV28
D gene: -
clone size: -
J gene: TRBJ2-7
CDR3 protein: CASSLAGRAYEQYF
CDR3 DNA: TGTGCCAGCAGTTTAGCCGGGAGAGCCTACGAGCAGTACTTC

V gene: TRBV29-1
D gene: -
clone size: few
J gene: TRBJ2-1
CDR3 protein: CSVLPESAGVYNEQFF
CDR3 DNA: TGCAGCGTCCTCCCTGAATCCGCGGGCGTCTACAATGAGCAGTTCTTC

V gene: TRBV11-2
D gene: -
clone size: -
J gene: TRBJ2-5
CDR3 protein: CASSFRGRGQETQYF
CDR3 DNA: TGTGCCAGCAGCTTTCGGGGGCGCGGACAAGAGACCCAGTACTTC

V gene: TRBV4-1
D gene: -
clone size: -
J gene: TRBJ2-2
CDR3 protein: CASSQGTYTGELFF
CDR3 DNA: TGCGCCAGCAGCCAAGGGACTTACACCGGGGAGCTGTTTTTT

V gene: TRBV9
D gene: -
clone size: -
J gene: TRBJ2-7
CDR3 protein: CASSERDSQALYEQYF
CDR3 DNA: TGTGCCAGCAGCGAACGGGACTCCCAAGCGCTCTACGAGCAGTACTTC

V gene: TRBV2
D gene: TRBD1
clone size: few
J gene: TRBJ1-5
CDR3 protein: CASSEWTGGQPQHF
CDR3 DNA: TGTGCCAGCAGTGAATGGACAGGGGGACAGCCCCAGCATTTT

V gene: TRBV6-5
D gene: TRBD1
clone size: -
J gene: TRBJ1-2
CDR3 protein: CASSTTDRAGYTF
CDR3 DNA: TGTGCCAGCAGTACAACCGACAGGGCTGGCTACACCTTC

V gene: TRBV19
D gene: TRBD1
clone size: few
J gene: TRBJ1-5
CDR3 protein: CASSLDRGSNQPQHF
CDR3 DNA: TGTGCCAGTAGTCTGGACAGGGGGAGCAATCAGCCCCAGCATTTT

V gene: TRBV4-2
D gene: -
clone size: -
J gene: TRBJ2-1
CDR3 protein: CASSQGSPGDEQFF
CDR3 DNA: TGTGCCAGCAGCCAAGGTAGCCCCGGGGATGAGCAGTTCTTC

V gene: TRBV27
D gene: -
clone size: few
J gene: TRBJ2-6
CDR3 protein: CASSPLPGAGEANVLTF
CDR3 DNA: TGTGCCAGCAGTCCACTACCCGGGGCTGGTGAGGCCAACGTCCTGACTTTC

V gene: TRBV11-2
D gene: TRBD2
clone size: -
J gene: TRBJ2-2
CDR3 protein: CASSPLLAGTGELFF
CDR3 DNA: TGTGCCAGCAGCCCCCTCCTAGCGGGGACCGGGGAGCTGTTTTTT

V gene: TRBV27
D gene: -
clone size: once
J gene: TRBJ2-5
CDR3 protein: CASRSQETQYF
CDR3 DNA: TGTGCCAGCAGGAGCCAAGAGACCCAGTACTTC

V gene: TRBV29-1
D gene: TRBD1
clone size: once
J gene: TRBJ2-2
CDR3 protein: CSVEIWTGKNTGELFF
CDR3 DNA: TGCAGCGTTGAAATATGGACAGGGAAGAACACCGGGGAGCTGTTTTTT

V gene: TRBV19
D gene: -
clone size: -
J gene: TRBJ1-1
CDR3 protein: CASEEGAEAFF
CDR3 DNA: TGTGCCAGCGAGGAGGGGGCTGAAGCTTTCTTT

V gene: TRBV7-6
D gene: -
clone size: -
J gene: TRBJ2-1
CDR3 protein: CASSPLGVGWDNEQFF
CDR3 DNA: TGTGCCAGCAGCCCATTGGGGGTGGGATGGGACAATGAGCAGTTCTTC

V gene: TRBV6-6
D gene: TRBD1
clone size: -
J gene: TRBJ1-2
CDR3 protein: CASSPVNEGQYGYTF
CDR3 DNA: TGTGCCAGCAGTCCAGTAAATGAGGGACAGTATGGCTACACCTTC

V gene: TRBV30
D gene: -
clone size: -
J gene: TRBJ2-7
CDR3 protein: CAWATAYEQYF
CDR3 DNA: TGTGCCTGGGCAACCGCCTACGAGCAGTACTTC

V gene: TRBV11-2
D gene: -
clone size: -
J gene: TRBJ1-2
CDR3 protein: CASSQGLPEGYTF
CDR3 DNA: TGTGCCAGCAGCCAGGGACTCCCGGAGGGCTACACCTTC

V gene: TRBV28
D gene: -
clone size: -
J gene: TRBJ2-7
CDR3 protein: CASTPFIAGEQYF
CDR3 DNA: TGTGCCAGCACCCCCTTCATCGCTGGCGAGCAGTACTTC

V gene: TRBV28
D gene: TRBD2
clone size: -
J gene: TRBJ2-5
CDR3 protein: CASSLQGLAGKKTQYF
CDR3 DNA: TGTGCCAGCAGTTTGCAGGGACTAGCGGGAAAAAAGACCCAGTACTTC

V gene: TRBV9
D gene: -
clone size: once
J gene: TRBJ2-3
CDR3 protein: CASSVVGGPGTDTQYF
CDR3 DNA: TGTGCCAGCAGCGTAGTTGGCGGGCCGGGCACAGATACGCAGTATTTT

V gene: TRBV7-9
D gene: -
clone size: -
J gene: TRBJ1-1
CDR3 protein: CASSLQGAEAFF
CDR3 DNA: TGTGCCAGCAGCCTACAGGGCGCTGAAGCTTTCTTT

V gene: TRBV27
D gene: -
clone size: -
J gene: TRBJ2-5
CDR3 protein: CASSLYLGSGKETQYF
CDR3 DNA: TGTGCCAGCAGTTTATATCTGGGATCCGGGAAAGAGACCCAGTACTTC

V gene: TRBV29-1
D gene: -
clone size: few
J gene: TRBJ2-7
CDR3 protein: CSGRQGGSYEQYF
CDR3 DNA: TGCAGCGGCAGACAGGGAGGCTCCTACGAGCAGTACTTC

V gene: TRBV11-2
D gene: -
clone size: once
J gene: TRBJ2-2
CDR3 protein: CASSSSGTPTGELFF
CDR3 DNA: TGTGCCAGCAGCTCCTCCGGGACTCCCACCGGGGAGCTGTTTTTT